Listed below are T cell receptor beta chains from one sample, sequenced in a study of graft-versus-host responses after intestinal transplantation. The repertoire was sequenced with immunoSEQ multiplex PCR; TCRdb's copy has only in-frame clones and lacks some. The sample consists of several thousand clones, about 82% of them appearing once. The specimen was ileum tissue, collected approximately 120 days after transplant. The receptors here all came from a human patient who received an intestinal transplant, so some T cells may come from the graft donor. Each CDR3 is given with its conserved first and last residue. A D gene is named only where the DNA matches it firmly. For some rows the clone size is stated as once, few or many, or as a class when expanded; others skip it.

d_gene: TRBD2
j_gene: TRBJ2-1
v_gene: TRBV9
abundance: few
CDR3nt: TGTGCCAGCAGCGTATCCGCGGGAGGAGCGAATGAGCAGTTCTTC
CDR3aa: CASSVSAGGANEQFF

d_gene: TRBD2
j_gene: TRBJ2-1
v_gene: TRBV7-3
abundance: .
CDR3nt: TGTGCCAGCAGCTTAGAACTAGCGGGGTCCAATGAGCAGTTCTTC
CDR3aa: CASSLELAGSNEQFF

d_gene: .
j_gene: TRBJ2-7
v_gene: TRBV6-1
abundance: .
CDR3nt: TGTGCCAGCAGTGACCTGACAGCTCACTCCTACGAGCAGTACTTC
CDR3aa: CASSDLTAHSYEQYF

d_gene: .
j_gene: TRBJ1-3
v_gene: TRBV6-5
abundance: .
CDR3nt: TGTGCCAGCACCTCTGGTGGGGACACCATATATTTT
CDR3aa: CASTSGGDTIYF

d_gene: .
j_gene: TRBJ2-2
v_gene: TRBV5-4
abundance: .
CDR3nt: TGTGCCAGCACTCGATTCGGGGGGCCCATCACCGGGGAGCTGTTTTTT
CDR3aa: CASTRFGGPITGELFF

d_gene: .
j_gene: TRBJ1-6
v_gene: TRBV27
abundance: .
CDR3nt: TGTGCCAGCAGTCTCCACGTAAATTCACCCCTCCACTTT
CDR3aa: CASSLHVNSPLHF

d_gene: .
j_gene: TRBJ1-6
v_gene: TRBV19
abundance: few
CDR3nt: TGTGCCAGTAACCAGGGTACCGATTCACCCCTCCACTTT
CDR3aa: CASNQGTDSPLHF

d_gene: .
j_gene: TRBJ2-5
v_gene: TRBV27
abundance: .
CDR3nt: TGTGCCAGCGGCTTGGGGGGGCGGTTAGGGCAAGAGACCCAGTACTTC
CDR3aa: CASGLGGRLGQETQYF

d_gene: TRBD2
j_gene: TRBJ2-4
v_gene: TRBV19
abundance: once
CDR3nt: TGTGCCAGTAGTCGGACTAGCGTGGCCAAAAACATTCAGTACTTC
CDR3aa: CASSRTSVAKNIQYF

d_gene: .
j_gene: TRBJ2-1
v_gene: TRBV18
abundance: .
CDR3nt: TGTGCCAGCTCACCCAACCCCCCTGGTAATGAGCAGTTCTTC
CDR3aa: CASSPNPPGNEQFF

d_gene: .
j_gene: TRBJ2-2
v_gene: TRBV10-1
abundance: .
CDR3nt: TGCGCCAGCAGTGATAGGGGCGGGGACGGGGAGCTGTTTTTT
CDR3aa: CASSDRGGDGELFF

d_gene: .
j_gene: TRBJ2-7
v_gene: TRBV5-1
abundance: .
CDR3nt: TGCGCCAGCTCCGGGACAACGGTATCCTACGAGCAGTACTTC
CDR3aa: CASSGTTVSYEQYF

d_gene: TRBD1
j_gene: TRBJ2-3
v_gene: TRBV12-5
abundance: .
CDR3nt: TGTGCTAGTGCCCTGGGGACAGGGGGCGACCCGCAGTATTTT
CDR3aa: CASALGTGGDPQYF

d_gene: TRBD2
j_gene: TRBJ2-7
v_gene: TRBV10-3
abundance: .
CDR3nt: TGTGCCACCTACCTGGGAAGCGGGGTATACGAGCAGTACTTC
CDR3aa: CATYLGSGVYEQYF

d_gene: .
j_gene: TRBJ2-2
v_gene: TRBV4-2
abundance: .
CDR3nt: TGTGCCAGCAGCCCCTGGGACTGGCTCGGGGACACCGGGGAGCTGTTTTTT
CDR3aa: CASSPWDWLGDTGELFF

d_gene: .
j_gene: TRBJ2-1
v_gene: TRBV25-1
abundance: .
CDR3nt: TGTGCCAGCAGTGCGAGGGCCTACAATGAGCAGTTCTTC
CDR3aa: CASSARAYNEQFF

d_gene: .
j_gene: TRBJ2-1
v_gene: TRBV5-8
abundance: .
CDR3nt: TGTGCCAGCAGCTTGGGGGTCATTAGCGTCGATGAGCAGTTCTTC
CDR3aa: CASSLGVISVDEQFF

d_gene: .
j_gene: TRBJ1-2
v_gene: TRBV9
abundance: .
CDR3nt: TGTGCCAGCAGCCCCGGCGGGGGGTTGGACTATGGCTACACCTTC
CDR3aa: CASSPGGGLDYGYTF

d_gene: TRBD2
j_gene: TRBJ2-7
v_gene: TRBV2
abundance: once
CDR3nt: TGTGCCAGCAGTGGGCGGGGGGGCCTCTACGAGCAGTACTTC
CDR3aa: CASSGRGGLYEQYF

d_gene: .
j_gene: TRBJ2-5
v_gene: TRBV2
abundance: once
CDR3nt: TGTGCCAGCAGGAGGGACATCCAAGAGACCCAGTACTTC
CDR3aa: CASRRDIQETQYF

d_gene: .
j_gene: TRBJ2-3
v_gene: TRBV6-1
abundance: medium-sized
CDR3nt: TGTGCCTCTGAAGTGGGGATAGTGTCCGTAGATACGCAGTATTTT
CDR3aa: CASEVGIVSVDTQYF

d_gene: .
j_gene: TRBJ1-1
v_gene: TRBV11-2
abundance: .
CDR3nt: TGTGCCAGCAGCTTAGTCAGGGTAAGAACCAACACTGAAGCTTTCTTT
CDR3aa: CASSLVRVRTNTEAFF

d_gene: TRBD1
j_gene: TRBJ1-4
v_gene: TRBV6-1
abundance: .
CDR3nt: TGTGCCAGCATCCCGGGACAGGGAAATGAAAAACTGTTTTTT
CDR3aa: CASIPGQGNEKLFF

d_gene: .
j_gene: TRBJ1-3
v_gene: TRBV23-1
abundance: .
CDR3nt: TGCGCCAGCAATCAATCGGGGGCTGGAAACACCATATATTTT
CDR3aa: CASNQSGAGNTIYF

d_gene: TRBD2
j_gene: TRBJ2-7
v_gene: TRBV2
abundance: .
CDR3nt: TGTGCCAGCACTAGCGGGAGAACGTACGAGCAGTACTTC
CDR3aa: CASTSGRTYEQYF

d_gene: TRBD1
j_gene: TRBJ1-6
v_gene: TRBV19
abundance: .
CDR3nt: TGTGCCAGTAGGGAACAGGGGGCCGGGTCACCCCTCCACTTT
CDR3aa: CASREQGAGSPLHF

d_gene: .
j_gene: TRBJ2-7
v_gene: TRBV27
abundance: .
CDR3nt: TGTGCCAGCAGTTATATGTGGGGGGATAGCTCCTACGAGCAGTACTTC
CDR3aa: CASSYMWGDSSYEQYF

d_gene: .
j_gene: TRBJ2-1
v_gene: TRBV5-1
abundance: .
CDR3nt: TGCGCCAGCAGCTCGGGGGGCGGCTCCTACAATGAGCAGTTCTTC
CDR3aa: CASSSGGGSYNEQFF

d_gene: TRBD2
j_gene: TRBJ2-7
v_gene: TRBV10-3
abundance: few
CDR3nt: TGTGCCACCGGGACTAGCGGCTACGAGCAGTACTTC
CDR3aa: CATGTSGYEQYF

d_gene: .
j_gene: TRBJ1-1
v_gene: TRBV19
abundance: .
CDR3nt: TGTGCCAGTAGTAAAAGGGATTCGACTGAAGCTTTCTTT
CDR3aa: CASSKRDSTEAFF

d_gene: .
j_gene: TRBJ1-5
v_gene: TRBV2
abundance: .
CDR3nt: TGTGCCAGCAGTGCCAGGGAGGGTAGCAATCAGCCCCAGCATTTT
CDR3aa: CASSAREGSNQPQHF

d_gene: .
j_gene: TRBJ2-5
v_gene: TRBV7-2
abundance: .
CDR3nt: TGTGCCAGCAGCTTAACTAGGGGGTTTCAAGAGACCCAGTACTTC
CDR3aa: CASSLTRGFQETQYF

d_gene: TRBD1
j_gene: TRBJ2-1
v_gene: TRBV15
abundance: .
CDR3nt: TGTGCCACCAGCAGAGCTAGGACAGGGGGCCCAAATGAGCAGTTCTTC
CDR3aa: CATSRARTGGPNEQFF

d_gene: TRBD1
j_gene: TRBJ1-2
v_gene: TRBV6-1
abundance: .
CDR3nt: TGTGCCAGCAGGGCACAGGGGGCTAAGGGCTACACCTTC
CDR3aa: CASRAQGAKGYTF

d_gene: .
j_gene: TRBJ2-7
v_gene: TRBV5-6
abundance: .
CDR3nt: TGTGCCAGCAGCATGGACGGGTCCTACGAGCAGTACTTC
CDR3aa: CASSMDGSYEQYF

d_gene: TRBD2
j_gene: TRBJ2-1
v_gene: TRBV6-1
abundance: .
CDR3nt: TGTGCCAGCAGTGAAGGGCTAGCGGGGGTTCCCTCCTCCTACAATGAGCAGTTCTTC
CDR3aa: CASSEGLAGVPSSYNEQFF

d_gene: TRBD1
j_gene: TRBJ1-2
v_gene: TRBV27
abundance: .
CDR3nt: TGTGCCAGCAGACAAAATACACTTCAGGGACAGCGCTATGGCTACACCTTC
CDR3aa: CASRQNTLQGQRYGYTF

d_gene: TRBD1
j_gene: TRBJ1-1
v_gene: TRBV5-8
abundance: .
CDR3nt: TGTGCCAGCAGCTTGGCGGGGACAGGGGGTAGTTTTCGGGGGAACACTGAAGCTTTCTTT
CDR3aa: CASSLAGTGGSFRGNTEAFF

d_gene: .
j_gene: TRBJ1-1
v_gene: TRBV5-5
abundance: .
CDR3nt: TGTGCCAGCAGCCGAAACTTCGGCACTGAAGCTTTCTTT
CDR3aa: CASSRNFGTEAFF

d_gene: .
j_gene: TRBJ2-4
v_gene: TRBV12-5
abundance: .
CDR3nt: TGTGCTAGTGGCCCGCTGGGGGGCGCAGACAAAAACATTCAGTACTTC
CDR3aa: CASGPLGGADKNIQYF

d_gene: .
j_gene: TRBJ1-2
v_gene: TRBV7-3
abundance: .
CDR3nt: TGTGCCAGCAGCTTAGACAGTAACTATGGCTACACCTTC
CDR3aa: CASSLDSNYGYTF

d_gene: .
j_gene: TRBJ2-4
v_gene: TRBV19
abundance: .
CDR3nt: TGTGCCAGTAGTCAGGGGGGAAACATTCAGTACTTC
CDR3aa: CASSQGGNIQYF

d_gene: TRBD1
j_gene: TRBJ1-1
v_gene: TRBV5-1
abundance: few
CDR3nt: TGCGCCAGCAGCTTGCATCTAGGACAGGGTTCTGAAGCTTTCTTT
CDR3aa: CASSLHLGQGSEAFF

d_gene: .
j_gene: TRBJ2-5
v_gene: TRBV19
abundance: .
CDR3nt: TGTGCCAGTACCCTAACGACAGGCTTAGGGGAGACCCAGTACTTC
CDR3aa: CASTLTTGLGETQYF

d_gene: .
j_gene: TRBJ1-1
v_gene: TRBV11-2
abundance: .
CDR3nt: TGTGCCAGCAGCTTTCCGGGAATCCCTGAAGCTTTCTTT
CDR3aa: CASSFPGIPEAFF

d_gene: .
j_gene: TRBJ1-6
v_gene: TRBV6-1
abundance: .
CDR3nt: TGTGCCAGCAGTTGGACTTATAATTCACCCCTCCACTTT
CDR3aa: CASSWTYNSPLHF

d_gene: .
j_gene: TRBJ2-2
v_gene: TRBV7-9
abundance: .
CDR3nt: TGTGCCAGCAGCTTACTAGGGAGTACCATCGGGGAGCTGTTTTTT
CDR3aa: CASSLLGSTIGELFF

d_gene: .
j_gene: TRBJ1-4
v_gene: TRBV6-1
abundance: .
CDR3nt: TGTGCCAGCAGTTTCGGGGCGAATAATGAAAAACTGTTTTTT
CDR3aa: CASSFGANNEKLFF

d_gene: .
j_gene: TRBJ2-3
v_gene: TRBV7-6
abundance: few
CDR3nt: TGTGCCAGCAGCTTAGATCCGAGCCGGGGAGATACGCAGTATTTT
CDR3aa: CASSLDPSRGDTQYF

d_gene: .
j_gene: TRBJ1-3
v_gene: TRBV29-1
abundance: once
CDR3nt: TGCAGCGTAAGACAGGATTACTCTGGAAACACCATATATTTT
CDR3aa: CSVRQDYSGNTIYF

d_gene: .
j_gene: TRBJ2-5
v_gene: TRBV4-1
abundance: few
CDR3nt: TGCGCCAGCAGCCGCCGGGTGACCCCCCAAGAGACCCAGTACTTC
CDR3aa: CASSRRVTPQETQYF

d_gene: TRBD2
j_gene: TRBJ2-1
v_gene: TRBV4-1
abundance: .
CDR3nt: TGCGCCAGCACACCGGGACTAGCGATAAATGAGCAGTTCTTC
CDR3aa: CASTPGLAINEQFF

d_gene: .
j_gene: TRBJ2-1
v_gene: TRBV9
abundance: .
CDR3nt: TGTGCCAGCAGCGGTGGGAATACAGCTGAGCAGTTCTTC
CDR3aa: CASSGGNTAEQFF

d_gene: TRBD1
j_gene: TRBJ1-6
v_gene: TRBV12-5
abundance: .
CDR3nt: TGTGCTAGTGGTTTGGGGGACAGAGAGAATTCACCCCTCCACTTT
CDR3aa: CASGLGDRENSPLHF

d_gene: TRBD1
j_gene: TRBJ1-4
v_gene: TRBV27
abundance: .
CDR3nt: TGTGCCAGCAGTTTAACATGGTACAGGGGGCGGACTAATGAAAAACTGTTTTTT
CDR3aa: CASSLTWYRGRTNEKLFF

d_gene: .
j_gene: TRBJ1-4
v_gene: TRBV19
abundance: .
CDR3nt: TGTGCCAGTAGTATCTCCAGTGCAACTAATGAAAAACTGTTTTTT
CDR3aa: CASSISSATNEKLFF

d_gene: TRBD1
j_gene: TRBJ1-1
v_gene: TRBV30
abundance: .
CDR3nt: TGTGCCTGGAGTTCCCGCGACAGGGGGAACACTGAAGCTTTCTTT
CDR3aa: CAWSSRDRGNTEAFF

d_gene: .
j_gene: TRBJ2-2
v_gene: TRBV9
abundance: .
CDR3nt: TGTGCCAGCAGCGTAAAGAGGAACACAGGGAACACCGGGGAGCTGTTTTTT
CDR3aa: CASSVKRNTGNTGELFF

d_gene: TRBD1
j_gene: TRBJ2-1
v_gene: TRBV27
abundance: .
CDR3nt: TGTGCCAGCAGTTTACCGAACGGACAGGGGGCGCGCAATGAGCAGTTCTTC
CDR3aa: CASSLPNGQGARNEQFF